Detailed here is one TCR beta chain. The antigen is unknown. Every donor was a Caucasian adult from Nashville, Tennessee. TCRdb's table, derived via immunoSEQ multiplex PCR, lists solely in-frame clones and lacks some. Of a few hundred thousand clones in the sample, approximately 97% were seen once. This sample was taken from a study of shared clonotypes between healthy human individuals. Findings and limits, study-wide: The naive CD4 repertoires of a handful of donors were compared, and approximately 5.3% of clonotypes were shared.

This TCR was sampled from a woman in her twenties or thirties in good health. The specimen sequenced was naive CD4+ T cells sorted from blood. Subset indicated: CD45RA+ positively selected.

The CDR3 region has the DNA TGTGCCATCAGTGAGATTGTTGAGACTGAAGCTTTCTTT. Protein sequence: CAISEIVETEAFF. V usage is TRBV10-3 and J usage is TRBJ1-1, with D unresolved. Germline V gene lookup returns CDR1 ENHRY and CDR2 SYGVKD. V dropped 2 bases and J dropped 5 bases, with 9 bases sitting between them. The CDR3 covers 13 residues.